The 28 T cell receptor beta chains listed next were all sequenced from one sample in a study of response to subunit inactivated influenza vaccine. Each CDR3 protein is one row after TCRdb ran MiXCR on the RT-PCR reads. This sample has around 200,000 distinct CDR3 sequences, with 13% to 15% found just once. The sample was CD8+ T cells sorted from PBMCs, taken 4 to 6 days after vaccination. The source is a man over 45 who received an inactivated influenza vaccine.

The chain uses TRBV7-9 and TRBJ2-2; D ambiguous. The CDR3 has 15 residues. From germline, CDR1 is SEHNR and CDR2 FQNEAQ (reference sequence). The CDR3 reads CATLGISANTGELFF. In DNA, the CDR3 is TGTGCTACTCTGGGCATTTCCGCGAACACCGGGGAGCTGTTTTTT.

Only a few counts were recorded for this clonotype. V usage is TRBV12-3 or TRBV12-4 and J usage is TRBJ2-1; TRBD1 agrees at 7 bases. This CDR3 spans 15 amino acids. The trim removed 6 bases at V and 6 bases at J, leaving 11 bases unmatched. The DNA of the CDR3 is TGTGCCAGCAGCCAATTTACAGGGGCGGCCAATGAGCAGTTCTTC. This codes for CASSQFTGAANEQFF.

In its sample, this clonotype was seen many times. This chain connects TRBV12-3 or TRBV12-4 to TRBJ2-7, with D possibly TRBD2 on 8 matching bases. Deletions cut 5 bases from V and 5 bases from J, with 19 bases between. This CDR3 contains 15 residues. In nucleotides, the CDR3 is TGTGCCAGCAGTCGCCTCGGGAGGGGGCACGACGAGCAGTACTTC. This translates into CASSRLGRGHDEQYF.

Ten or more counts support this clonotype. The chain has TRBV5-4 and TRBJ2-7; D remains ambiguous. Trimming took off 1 base at V and 5 bases at J, with 7 bases between the two ends. The CDR3 is 12 amino acids. Germline CDR1 is SGHNT and CDR2 is YYREEE (reference sequence). As DNA, the CDR3 is TGTGCCAGCAGCTTGTTCCGCGACGAGCAGTACTTC. Protein: CASSLFRDEQYF.

This clonotype has a count of ten or more. The chain carries TRBV12-3 or TRBV12-4 and TRBJ1-2, with 9 bases fitting TRBD1. V shed 5 bases and J 6 bases; nucleotides not matched to a gene: 4. CDR3 length: 13 amino acids. The CDR3 DNA reads TGTGCCAGCAGTGCCTACAGGGGGCATGGCTACACCTTC. Its protein is CASSAYRGHGYTF.

The rearrangement links TRBV5-1 to TRBJ1-6, with D unclear. V dropped 0 bases and J dropped 0 bases, with 10 bases sitting between them. This CDR3 region has 17 residues. Germline V gene data show CDR1 as SGHRS and CDR2 as YFSETQ. CDR3 nucleotide sequence: TGCGCCAGCAGCTTGGCAGCGGGCAGCTCCTATAATTCACCCCTCCACTTT. Protein sequence: CASSLAAGSSYNSPLHF.

This clonotype has only a few counts. The V and J genes are TRBV5-6 and TRBJ1-1; maybe TRBD1 (5 bases). Between the trimmed V and J ends, which lost 3 bases and 2 bases, there was a span of 14 bases. The CDR3 has 15 residues. Germline CDR1 SGHDT, CDR2 YYEEEE. DNA for the CDR3: TGTGCCAGCAGCTCCCCGGGCCAGGGAAACACTGAAGCTTTCTTT. Protein product: CASSSPGQGNTEAFF.

V and J are TRBV4-1 and TRBJ2-5; the D is unclear. Germline assignment: CDR1 MGHRA and CDR2 YSYEKL. This CDR3 is built from 13 residues. The V gene lost 0 bases and the J gene lost 3 bases, with 5 bases spanning the gap. CDR3: CASSQEVEETQYF. In DNA, the CDR3 is TGCGCCAGCAGCCAAGAAGTCGAAGAGACCCAGTACTTC.

This clonotype has just one count. The rearrangement joins TRBV21-1 to TRBJ2-2; the table's D call TRBD2 went unverified against the DNA. TRBV21-1 has pseudogene status. There are 16 residues in the CDR3. The CDR3 DNA reads TGTGCCAGCAGCTACTCGGGACTAAAGAAAGCCGGGGAGCTGTTTTTT. This translates into CASSYSGLKKAGELFF.

V and J are TRBV6-2 or TRBV6-3 and TRBJ2-7; D call uncertain. The CDR3 contains 13 residues. CDR1 is MNHEY, CDR2 SVGEGT, per germline. Between the trimmed V and J ends, which lost 1 base and 4 bases, there was a span of 8 bases. The CDR3 reads CASSYLDGYEQYF. The CDR3 DNA reads as TGTGCCAGCAGTTACTTGGACGGGTACGAGCAGTACTTC.

This clonotype was seen a few times. The chain has TRBV18 and TRBJ2-3; D unclear. Germline V gene sequence: CDR1 KGHSH, CDR2 LQKENI. Deletions cut 4 bases from V and 2 bases from J, with 7 bases between. The CDR3 loop spans 13 amino acids. CDR3 in DNA: TGTGCCAGCTCACAGAAGTCCACAGATACGCAGTATTTT. Translation: CASSQKSTDTQYF.

This CDR3 reads CASSPASGTDTQYF. CDR3 nucleotide sequence: TGTGCCAGTAGTCCCGCGAGTGGCACAGATACGCAGTATTTT. The chain is built from TRBV6-5 and TRBJ2-3; D gene uncertain. Germline loops: CDR1 MNHEY, CDR2 SVGAGI. Trimming stripped 9 bases from V and 1 base from J, with 14 bases between. The CDR3 contains 14 residues.

The chain has TRBV9 and TRBJ2-1, with D unresolved. The CDR3 covers 16 residues. Germline-derived CDR1 and CDR2 are SGDLS and YYNGEE. Trimming took 3 bases from V and 3 from J, leaving 16 bases between them. The CDR3 DNA sequence: TGTGCCAGCAGCGCCCAGAAAGTAGGGTTCTACAATGAGCAGTTCTTC. Amino acid sequence: CASSAQKVGFYNEQFF.

This clonotype has more than one count but fewer than ten. The junction shows a germline mismatch at one end, possibly a read error. This rearrangement joins TRBV20-1 to TRBJ2-1; 8 bases line up with TRBD2. The CDR3 contains 16 residues. CDR1 and CDR2 (germline): DFQATT, SNEGSKA (reference sequence). The CDR3 DNA follows: TGCTGTGCTAGACCCATAGCGGGAAGTTACTACAATGAGCAGTTCTTC. Encoded protein: CCARPIAGSYYNEQFF.

The table lists this clonotype with many counts. V gene TRBV7-9 combines with J gene TRBJ2-3; 8 bases align to TRBD1. Germline CDR1 and CDR2: SEHNR and FQNEAQ (reference sequence). Trimming cost V 2 bases and J 3 bases; bases outside gene matches: 7. CDR3 size: 16 residues. The CDR3, as DNA: TGTGCCAGCAGCTTACTGGACAGGGTCGGGACAGATACGCAGTATTTT. It is translated as CASSLLDRVGTDTQYF.

This sequence joins TRBV6-1 and TRBJ2-7, with TRBD1 identical over 8 bases. After removal of 4 bases from V and 3 bases from J, the junction contained 8 bases not matched to a gene. CDR3 length: 15 amino acids. Per the germline V gene, CDR1 is MNHNS and CDR2 is SASEGT. CDR3 region: CASSGTGIKVYEQYF. CDR3 in DNA: TGTGCCAGCAGTGGGACAGGGATAAAAGTCTACGAGCAGTACTTC.

This clonotype was picked up many times. The chain has TRBV28 and TRBJ1-1; TRBD1 is a possible D gene (5 bases). The germline V and J ends were trimmed by 7 bases and 2 bases, with 17 bases remaining between them. Germline V gene lookup returns CDR1 MDHEN and CDR2 SYDVKM. The CDR3 is made up of 15 amino acids. The DNA of the CDR3 is TGTGCCAGCACCGATGGGGCACCGACCAACACTGAAGCTTTCTTT. Its protein is CASTDGAPTNTEAFF.

This clonotype has a count of ten or more. The chain joins TRBV11-2 to TRBJ1-1; 11 bases line up with TRBD1. The V segment lost 5 bases and the J segment 5 bases; nucleotides outside the gene matches: 7. The CDR3 totals 15 residues. CDR1 and CDR2 (germline): SGHAT, FQNNGV. CDR3 DNA sequence: TGTGCCAGCAGCCTCCGGACAGGGGGCGCGACTGAAGCTTTCTTT. Translating it yields CASSLRTGGATEAFF. Together with reference TRBV11-2 and TRBJ1-1, the CDR3 gives the full variable domain: EAGVAQSPRYKIIEKRQSVAFWCNPISGHATLYWYQQILGQGPKLLIQFQNNGVVDDSQLPKDRFSAERLKGVDSTLKIQPAKLEDSAVYLCASSLRTGGATEAFFGQGTRLTVV.

The gene calls are TRBV27 and TRBJ2-1; 15 bases line up with TRBD2. The trim removed 5 bases at V and 8 bases at J, leaving 7 bases unmatched. Germline CDR1 reads MNHEY; CDR2 reads SMNVEV (reference sequence). CDR3 length: 16 amino acids. CDR3 DNA: TGTGCCAGCAGTCCCGGACTAGCGGGAGGGAGAGATGAGCAGTTCTTC. It codes for CASSPGLAGGRDEQFF.

This clonotype showed up many times. The genes are TRBV3-1 and TRBJ2-5, with a tentative D call TRBD1 (6 bases). Looked up from germline, CDR1 is LGHDT and CDR2 is YNNKEL (reference sequence). V shed 0 bases and J shed 7 bases, with 15 bases lying between them. The CDR3 runs to 15 residues. This chain's CDR3 is CASSQDPASGVTQYF. DNA of the CDR3: TGTGCCAGCAGCCAAGATCCAGCTTCAGGGGTGACCCAGTACTTC.

In its sample, this clonotype was seen a few times. The chain couples TRBV30 to TRBJ2-7, with 8 bases fitting TRBD1. With 0 bases clipped from V and 2 bases from J, the junction kept 3 bases outside the gene matches. Germline V gene lookup returns CDR1 GTSNPN and CDR2 SVGIG (reference sequence). This CDR3 has 14 amino acids. In nucleotides, the CDR3 is TGTGCCTGGAGTGTTCAGGGGGCCGCCTACGAGCAGTACTTC. Protein sequence: CAWSVQGAAYEQYF.

This clonotype was recorded a few times. The V and J genes are TRBV7-9 and TRBJ2-2; D call uncertain. This CDR3 has 14 residues. Germline V gene data show CDR1 as SEHNR and CDR2 as FQNEAQ (reference sequence). The V and J ends lost 5 bases and 6 bases respectively, with 13 bases between them. The DNA of the CDR3 is TGTGCCAGCAGCCCCCCGCTTGCGCCCGGGGAGCTGTTTTTT. Translating gives CASSPPLAPGELFF. The full variable domain, in which reference TRBV7-9 and TRBJ2-2 provide the parts outside the CDR3, is DTGVSQNPRHKITKRGQNVTFRCDPISEHNRLYWYRQTLGQGPEFLTYFQNEAQLEKSRLLSDRFSAERPKGSFSTLEIQRTEQGDSAMYLCASSPPLAPGELFFGEGSRLTVL.

This clonotype was seen repeatedly, ten times or more. The chain carries TRBV28 and TRBJ1-3; the D gene is possibly TRBD1 (5 bases). V gave up 3 bases and J gave up 3 bases, with 15 bases separating them. CDR1 and CDR2 from the germline V gene are MDHEN and SYDVKM. This CDR3 contains 16 residues. The CDR3 DNA sequence: TGTGCCAGCAGTTTTTCCAGGACACCGGATGGAAACACCATATATTTT. It translates to CASSFSRTPDGNTIYF.

The chain has TRBV29-1 and TRBJ2-7, with unresolved D. Per germline, CDR1 SQVTM and CDR2 ANQGSEA. The V and J ends lost 2 bases and 0 bases respectively, with 14 bases between them. This CDR3 has 15 residues. The CDR3: CSVEYRQLSSYEQYF. Written as DNA, the CDR3 is TGCAGCGTTGAATACCGGCAGCTGAGCTCCTACGAGCAGTACTTC.

V gene TRBV28 combines with J gene TRBJ2-3; weak D call: TRBD2 (6 bases). Germline CDR1 is MDHEN and CDR2 is SYDVKM. Trimming removed 5 bases from V and 1 base from J, with 25 bases in between. The CDR3 sequence is 19 residues long. CDR3 DNA: TGTGCCAGCAGTCCCCGGCGAGGACTTAGCGGACCCCGCACAGATACGCAGTATTTT. Translating gives CASSPRRGLSGPRTDTQYF. The full variable domain, in which reference TRBV28 and TRBJ2-3 provide the parts outside the CDR3, is DVKVTQSSRYLVKRTGEKVFLECVQDMDHENMFWYRQDPGLGLRLIYFSYDVKMKEKGDIPEGYSVSREKKERFSLILESASTNQTSMYLCASSPRRGLSGPRTDTQYFGPGTRLTVL.

This clonotype was detected many times. The rearrangement uses TRBV10-3 and TRBJ1-2; D is unclear. In germline, CDR1 is ENHRY, CDR2 SYGVKD. The ends were cut back, 0 bases at V and 4 bases at J, with 15 bases in the middle. The CDR3 has 16 amino acids. Written as DNA, the CDR3 is TGTGCCATCAGTGAGTCGATTTTTGAGCCGATCTATGGCTACACCTTC. Translation gives CAISESIFEPIYGYTF.

This clonotype has only a few counts. This chain connects TRBV4-3 to TRBJ2-5, with D unclear. The V and J ends lost 0 bases and 1 base respectively, with 15 bases between them. Germline-derived CDR1 and CDR2 are LGHNA and YSLEER. The CDR3 extends over 17 amino acids. The DNA of the CDR3 is TGCGCCAGCAGCCAAGATAGTGGATTGGGGTCCCAAGAGACCCAGTACTTC. Encoded protein: CASSQDSGLGSQETQYF.

This clonotype was recorded a few times. DNA for the CDR3: TGTGCCAGCAGCGCCCGGACAGACACCGGGGAGCTGTTTTTT. Its translation: CASSARTDTGELFF. V and J are TRBV9 and TRBJ2-2; TRBD1 might be the D (6 bases). Germline loops: CDR1 SGDLS, CDR2 YYNGEE. V dropped 3 bases and J dropped 3 bases, with 9 bases sitting between them. The CDR3 totals 14 residues.